The 26 T cell receptor beta chains presented below share a single source sample, sequenced in a study of T cell changes during pregnancy in multiple sclerosis. Produced via immunoSEQ multiplex PCR; TCRdb's table is partial and in-frame only. Among tens of thousands of clones listed, approximately 93% were seen once. This sample comprised peripheral blood, obtained in the second trimester of pregnancy. All receptors derive from a female donor in good health, enrolled as a control in a pregnancy study.

The chain couples TRBV7-8 to TRBJ1-5; 9 bases fit TRBD1. The V gene end was trimmed by 3 bases and the J gene end by 0 bases; junction bases not matched to a gene: 0. This CDR3 region has 15 residues. Germline assignment: CDR1 SGHVS and CDR2 FQNEAQ. For the CDR3, the DNA is TGTGCCAGCAGCTTGGGACAGGGTAGCAATCAGCCCCAGCATTTT. Translation gives CASSLGQGSNQPQHF.

The chain carries TRBV28 and TRBJ2-7; TRBD2 is a possible D gene (5 bases). The CDR3 is 12 amino acids. Germline V gene lookup returns CDR1 MDHEN and CDR2 SYDVKM. V lost 6 bases to trimming and J lost 4 bases, with 10 bases between them. The CDR3 protein is CASSQRGYEQYF. DNA of the CDR3: TGTGCCAGCAGCCAACGGGGATACGAGCAGTACTTC.

The chain carries TRBV7-9 and TRBJ2-7; maybe TRBD2 (6 bases). This CDR3 contains 14 residues. The germline V gene has CDR1 SEHNR and CDR2 FQNEAQ (reference sequence). V lost 3 bases to trimming and J lost 4 bases, with 13 bases between them. As DNA, the CDR3 is TGTGCCAGCAGCTTGGCCGGGACTGGGTACGAGCAGTACTTC. It specifies CASSLAGTGYEQYF.

This chain's CDR3 is CASSLDTAYEQYF. Here the CDR3 DNA reads TGCGCCAGCAGCTTAGACACAGCCTACGAGCAGTACTTC. The chain couples TRBV5-1 to TRBJ2-7, with D uncertain. Germline values: CDR1 SGHRS, CDR2 YFSETQ. The CDR3 extends over 13 amino acids. With 2 bases removed from V and 2 bases from J, the gap between germline ends came to 8 bases. The complete variable domain, with remaining parts taken from reference TRBV5-1 and TRBJ2-7, reads KAGVTQTPRYLIKTRGQQVTLSCSPISGHRSVSWYQQTPGQGLQFLFEYFSETQRNKGNFPGRFSGRQFSNSRSEMNVSTLELGDSALYLCASSLDTAYEQYFGPGTRLTVT.

The chain combines TRBV28 with TRBJ1-2; D remains ambiguous. Between the trimmed V and J ends, which lost 8 bases and 4 bases, there was a span of 17 bases. The V gene's germline CDR1 is MDHEN and CDR2 SYDVKM. This CDR3 comprises 14 residues. The CDR3 here is CASSRRGELYGYTF. The CDR3 DNA reads as TGTGCCAGCTCCCGTCGCGGGGAGCTCTATGGCTACACCTTC.

V usage is TRBV2 and J usage is TRBJ2-7; 8 bases are a match to TRBD2. J lost 2 bases, V lost 11 bases, and 8 bases had no gene match. Germline assignment: CDR1 SNHLY and CDR2 FYNNEI. The CDR3 totals 13 residues. CDR3 bases: TGTGCCGGGGCTGGCGGGAGGCCCTACGAGCAGTACTTC. Its translation is CAGAGGRPYEQYF.

This sequence joins TRBV2 and TRBJ1-1, with D perhaps matching TRBD1 (5 bases). CDR3 length: 16 residues. V was cut by 2 bases and J by 1 base, with 14 bases left in between. The germline CDR1 and CDR2 sequences are SNHLY and FYNNEI. The CDR3 here is CASSERAGGANTEAFF. The CDR3, as DNA: TGTGCCAGCAGTGAAAGGGCCGGGGGAGCGAACACTGAAGCTTTCTTT.

This clone was seen a handful of times. The rearrangement uses TRBV4-1 and TRBJ2-1; TRBD2 agrees at 8 bases. V shed 0 bases, J shed 5 bases, and the junction held 0 bases outside the gene matches. This CDR3 region has 14 residues. CDR1 and CDR2 from the germline V gene are MGHRA and YSYEKL. CDR3 nucleotides: TGCGCCAGCAGCCAAGAACTAGCGGACAATGAGCAGTTCTTC. This sequence encodes CASSQELADNEQFF.

V and J are TRBV2 and TRBJ2-7; TRBD1 might be the D (5 bases). Trimming removed 4 bases from V and 5 bases from J, with 12 bases in between. This CDR3 is built from 13 residues. CDR1 is SNHLY and CDR2 is FYNNEI in the germline V gene. The CDR3 sequence: CASSVQGLNEQYF. The CDR3 DNA follows: TGTGCCAGCAGTGTTCAGGGATTGAACGAGCAGTACTTC.

This clone was counted only a few times. The CDR3 nucleotides are TGTGCCAGCTCGAGGGGGACAGACTTAAATGAGCAGTTCTTC. This sequence encodes CASSRGTDLNEQFF. This sequence joins TRBV6-1 and TRBJ2-1, with 7 bases lining up with TRBD1. Germline CDR1 and CDR2: MNHNS and SASEGT. The ends lost 8 bases at V and 7 bases at J; junction bases unmatched: 11. The CDR3 contains 14 residues.

The rearrangement joins TRBV4-1 to TRBJ2-7, with D perhaps matching TRBD2 (6 bases). CDR3 length: 18 amino acids. The V and J ends lost 2 bases and 3 bases respectively, with 23 bases between them. Germline V lookup: CDR1 MGHRA, CDR2 YSYEKL. The CDR3 region is CASSQRTPRTGAVYEQYF. The DNA of the CDR3 is TGCGCCAGCAGCCAAAGGACCCCCAGGACGGGAGCGGTCTACGAGCAGTACTTC.

The V gene is TRBV18, the J gene TRBJ2-3, with D tentatively TRBD1 (6 bases). This CDR3 has 14 amino acids. Per germline, CDR1 KGHSH and CDR2 LQKENI. Trimming left V 3 bases short and J 3 bases short, with 10 bases between. CDR3 loop: CASSPWTETDTQYF. In nucleotides, the CDR3 is TGTGCCAGCTCACCTTGGACAGAAACAGATACGCAGTATTTT. The full variable domain, rest sourced from reference TRBV18 and TRBJ2-3, is NAGVMQNPRHLVRRRGQEARLRCSPMKGHSHVYWYRQLPEEGLKFMVYLQKENIIDESGMPKERFSAEFPKEGPSILRIQQVVRGDSAAYFCASSPWTETDTQYFGPGTRLTVL.

The chain carries TRBV2 and TRBJ1-2; TRBD1 agrees at 8 bases. This CDR3 comprises 13 residues. CDR1 is SNHLY and CDR2 is FYNNEI in the germline V gene. V was clipped by 6 bases and J by 4 bases; unmatched bases: 4. CDR3 in amino acids: CASRDRVTYGYTF. The CDR3 nucleotides are TGTGCCAGCAGGGACAGGGTTACCTATGGCTACACCTTC.

The V and J genes are TRBV27 and TRBJ2-5; 9 positions match TRBD2. CDR1 is MNHEY, CDR2 SMNVEV, per germline (reference sequence). This CDR3 is built from 15 residues. Trimming took 3 bases from V and 5 from J; bases not matched to a gene: 7. CDR3 protein: CASSLGSGSWETQYF. CDR3 in DNA: TGTGCCAGCAGTTTGGGTAGCGGGAGTTGGGAGACCCAGTACTTC.

The chain links TRBV14 to TRBJ2-5; weak D call: TRBD1 (6 bases). V lost 2 bases and J lost 9, with 16 bases in between. Per germline, CDR1 SGHDN and CDR2 FVKESK. The length of the CDR3 is 14 residues. As DNA, the CDR3 is TGTGCCAGCAGCCAATTATCGTCAGGGGATGCCCAGTACTTC. Translating gives CASSQLSSGDAQYF.

The rearrangement uses TRBV23-1 and TRBJ1-1, with 7 bases fitting TRBD1. TRBV23-1 is flagged as an ORF with uncertain function. CDR3 length: 14 amino acids. Germline trimming cut 4 bases from V and 5 bases from J; bases unmatched to any gene: 7. CDR3 loop: CASSPSPGGTEAFF. In DNA, the CDR3 is TGCGCCAGCAGTCCATCTCCAGGGGGAACTGAAGCTTTCTTT.

The rearrangement links TRBV19 to TRBJ2-4; 10 bases agree with TRBD1. V was clipped by 8 bases and J by 8 bases; unmatched bases: 6. Germline lookup yields CDR1 LNHDA and CDR2 SQIVND (reference sequence). The CDR3 is 13 residues long. As DNA, the CDR3 is TGTGCCAGTGAGCGGGACAGGGGCCACATTCAGTACTTC. Translation gives CASERDRGHIQYF.

Concerning this clone itself: Here the CDR3 omits its conserved ending phenylalanine or tryptophan, so a read error is the likely source. The limits of the CDR3 on the DNA are not certain, so only TCRdb's listed CDR3 is given. The J gene is TRBJ1-1, the V gene TRBV4-1; the table's D call TRBD1 went unverified against the DNA. The CDR3 has 12 amino acids, counting both end residues. Per the germline V gene, CDR1 is MGHRA and CDR2 is YSYEKL. CDR3 protein: CASSHKDRVLCT.

This chain uses TRBV5-1 with TRBJ2-1; 13 bases agree with TRBD2. CDR1 is SGHRS and CDR2 is YFSETQ in the germline V gene. The CDR3 covers 16 residues. With V trimmed by 0 bases and J by 8 bases, 5 bases remained unmatched. The chain's CDR3 is CASSLAGTSGIDEQFF. For the CDR3, the DNA is TGCGCCAGCAGCTTGGCTGGGACTAGCGGGATTGATGAGCAGTTCTTC.

This chain connects TRBV7-2 to TRBJ2-3; D possibly corresponds to TRBD1 (6 bases). V shed 1 base and J shed 4 bases, with 9 bases lying between them. Germline V CDR1 and CDR2: SGHTA, FQGNSA. This CDR3 has 14 amino acids. The CDR3 loop reads CASSLDRVSDTQYF. The CDR3 region has the DNA TGTGCCAGCAGCTTAGACAGGGTATCAGATACGCAGTATTTT.

The rearrangement uses TRBV28 and TRBJ2-7; 8 bases map to TRBD1. The CDR3 covers 16 residues. Germline loops: CDR1 MDHEN, CDR2 SYDVKM. Trimming removed 5 bases from V and 5 bases from J; junction bases left unmatched: 14. The CDR3 sequence is CASSPRTGRRPHEQYF. The CDR3 DNA reads as TGTGCCAGCAGTCCCAGGACAGGGCGGAGACCCCACGAGCAGTACTTC.

V is TRBV28 and J is TRBJ1-3; 7 bases align to TRBD1. Germline assignment: CDR1 MDHEN and CDR2 SYDVKM. V trimming: 6 bases; J trimming: 4 bases; junction bases outside the gene matches: 12. The CDR3 loop spans 16 amino acids. CDR3 residues: CASSPTRGGSGNTIYF. The CDR3 DNA sequence: TGTGCCAGCAGCCCTACGAGAGGGGGCTCAGGAAACACCATATATTTT.

The chain employs TRBV5-4 and TRBJ2-6; 8 positions agree with TRBD2. With 6 bases clipped from V and 0 bases from J, the junction kept 8 bases outside the gene matches. The germline CDR1 and CDR2 sequences are SGHNT and YYREEE (reference sequence). The CDR3 totals 17 residues. CDR3 coding DNA: TGTGCCAGCACCCCGGGGGGGATCCACTCTGGGGCCAACGTCCTGACTTTC. Translated: CASTPGGIHSGANVLTF.

The chain has TRBV7-2 and TRBJ1-2, with D possibly matching TRBD1 (6 bases). The CDR3 length is 14 residues. Per germline, CDR1 SGHTA and CDR2 FQGNSA. V dropped 2 bases and J dropped 7 bases, with 14 bases sitting between them. The CDR3 DNA sequence: TGTGCCAGCAGCTTAAGACAGGCGGGGGGTGGCTACACCTTC. Protein product: CASSLRQAGGGYTF.

The chain is built from TRBV5-8 and TRBJ1-2; D unresolved. From germline, CDR1 is SGHTS and CDR2 YDEGEE. The CDR3 spans 13 residues. V was pared by 0 bases and J by 1 base, with 4 bases between. The CDR3 here is CASSLELNYGYTF. The CDR3 DNA follows: TGTGCCAGCAGCTTGGAACTTAACTATGGCTACACCTTC.

On this clone: Germline is not matched at one junction end, which may reflect a read error. The chain is built from TRBV7-9 and TRBJ2-7; 7 bases agree with TRBD1. Germline V gene sequence: CDR1 SEHNR, CDR2 FQNEAQ (reference sequence). The CDR3 length is 13 residues. The CDR3 DNA follows: TGTGCCAGCAGTTTAGTCGACAGGGACGAGCAGTACTTC. It codes for CASSLVDRDEQYF.